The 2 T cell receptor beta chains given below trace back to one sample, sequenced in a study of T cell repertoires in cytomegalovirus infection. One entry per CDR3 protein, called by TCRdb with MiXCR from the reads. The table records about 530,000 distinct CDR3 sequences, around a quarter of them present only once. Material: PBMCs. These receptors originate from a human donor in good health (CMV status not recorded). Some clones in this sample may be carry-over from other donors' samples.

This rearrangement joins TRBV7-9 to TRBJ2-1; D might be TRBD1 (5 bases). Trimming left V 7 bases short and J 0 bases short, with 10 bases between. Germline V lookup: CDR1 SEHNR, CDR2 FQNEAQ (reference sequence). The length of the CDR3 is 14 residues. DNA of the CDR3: TGTGCCAGCACCGTCGACAGCTCCTACAATGAGCAGTTCTTC. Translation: CASTVDSSYNEQFF.

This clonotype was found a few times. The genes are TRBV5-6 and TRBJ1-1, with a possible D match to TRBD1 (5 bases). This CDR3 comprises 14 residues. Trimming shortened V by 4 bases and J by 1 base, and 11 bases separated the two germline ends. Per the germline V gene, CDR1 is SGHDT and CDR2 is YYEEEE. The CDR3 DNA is TGTGCCAGCAGCCCGGGACGGCCGAACACTGAAGCTTTCTTT. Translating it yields CASSPGRPNTEAFF.